Below, 23 T cell receptor beta chains from the same sample are listed, as sequenced in a study of cytomegalovirus exposure and HLA in healthy donors. Using immunoSEQ multiplex PCR, the repertoire was profiled, and TCRdb retains in-frame clones only, with some absent. Counted here are hundreds of thousands of clones, about 90% occurring once; the ten biggest clones make up around 12%. Specimen: PBMCs. These receptors all come from a man between 18 and 29 years old in good health and CMV-seropositive.

V and J are TRBV6-6 and TRBJ1-1, with 7 bases lining up with TRBD1. Per the germline V gene, CDR1 is MNHNY and CDR2 is SVGAGI (reference sequence). CDR3 size: 16 residues. With V trimmed by 2 bases and J by 0 bases, 6 bases remained unmatched. The CDR3 region has the DNA TGTGCCAGCAGTTACCCCCGGGACAGTATGAACACTGAAGCTTTCTTT. Translation: CASSYPRDSMNTEAFF.

The J gene is TRBJ2-6, the V gene TRBV5-1, with no clear D. CDR1 is SGHRS, CDR2 YFSETQ, per germline. The CDR3 totals 16 residues. V was cut by 3 bases and J by 0 bases, with 10 bases left in between. The CDR3 spells CASSSVLRSGANVLTF. CDR3 DNA: TGCGCCAGCAGCTCCGTACTTCGCTCTGGGGCCAACGTCCTGACTTTC.

This chain connects TRBV6-5 to TRBJ1-5; D is perhaps TRBD1 (6 bases). Germline assignment: CDR1 MNHEY and CDR2 SVGAGI. Between the trimmed V and J ends, which lost 0 bases and 5 bases, there was a span of 8 bases. The CDR3 length is 14 residues. CDR3 nucleotides: TGTGCCAGCAGTTACTCGAGGGGGGATCAGCCCCAGCATTTT. This codes for CASSYSRGDQPQHF.

Worth noting for this clone: This CDR3 is also generated by other DNA sequences in the sample. The chain couples TRBV28 to TRBJ2-3; D is ambiguous. V was pared by 1 base and J by 0 bases, with 2 bases between. CDR1 is MDHEN and CDR2 is SYDVKM in the germline V gene. This CDR3 is built from 13 residues. In nucleotides, the CDR3 is TGTGCCAGCAGTTTATCTAGCACAGATACGCAGTATTTT. This encodes CASSLSSTDTQYF.

The rearrangement links TRBV6-1 to TRBJ1-5; the D is unclear. This CDR3 region has 13 residues. The V end lost 6 bases, the J end lost 3 bases, and 9 bases lay between the germline ends. From germline, CDR1 is MNHNS and CDR2 SASEGT. The CDR3 nucleotides read TGTGCCAGCAGGGGCAGGAACAATCAGCCCCAGCATTTT. It is translated as CASRGRNNQPQHF.

V is TRBV9 and J is TRBJ2-1; D might be TRBD2 (5 bases). The CDR3 is 15 residues long. Trimming pared 2 bases from V and 6 bases from J, leaving 15 bases between. The V gene's germline CDR1 is SGDLS and CDR2 YYNGEE. The CDR3 spells CASSVEAIRGNEQFF. Written as DNA, the CDR3 is TGTGCCAGCAGCGTTGAAGCCATTCGGGGCAATGAGCAGTTCTTC.

This clone appeared once. The J gene is TRBJ2-7, the V gene TRBV4-2; D not resolved. This CDR3 has 13 residues. V was shortened by 1 base and J by 2 bases, with 6 bases between the two germline ends. CDR1 LGHNA and CDR2 YNFKEQ come from the germline V gene. DNA of the CDR3: TGTGCCAGCAGCCAAGCACAGACCTACGAGCAGTACTTC. Translation gives CASSQAQTYEQYF.

The rearrangement links TRBV7-2 to TRBJ2-7; D is perhaps TRBD2 (6 bases). This CDR3 is 18 amino acids long. V was pared by 3 bases and J by 3 bases, with 24 bases between. CDR1 and CDR2 (germline): SGHTA, FQGNSA. The CDR3 DNA sequence: TGTGCCAGCAGCTTGGAGGGTCTCCACGGTGCCGATCTCTACGAGCAGTACTTC. Translated, it gives CASSLEGLHGADLYEQYF.

Worth noting for this clone: The sample contains more than one DNA sequence encoding this CDR3. The CDR3 sequence is CAWSVGGNTEAFF. CDR3 bases: TGTGCCTGGAGTGTAGGTGGGAACACTGAAGCTTTCTTT. This chain connects TRBV30 to TRBJ1-1, with D hard to call. The CDR3 runs to 13 residues. The V gene's germline CDR1 is GTSNPN and CDR2 SVGIG (reference sequence). V lost 0 bases, J lost 1 base, and 6 bases lay in between.

The rearrangement uses TRBV5-1 and TRBJ2-5; 8 nucleotides agree with TRBD2. From germline, CDR1 is SGHRS and CDR2 YFSETQ. With V trimmed by 0 bases and J by 2 bases, 3 bases remained unmatched. The CDR3 is 15 residues long. CDR3 protein: CASSLVPSGQETQYF. The CDR3 bases are TGCGCCAGCAGCTTGGTACCTAGCGGGCAAGAGACCCAGTACTTC.

The CDR3 DNA follows: TGTGCCAGCAGTTACTCAGCTCAATACGAGCAGTACTTC. Its protein is CASSYSAQYEQYF. The chain employs TRBV6-5 and TRBJ2-7, with no clear D. The germline V gene encodes CDR1 MNHEY and CDR2 SVGAGI. Deletions cut 0 bases from V and 4 bases from J, with 7 bases between. This CDR3 contains 13 residues.

The chain combines TRBV20-1 with TRBJ2-5, with D unresolved. The germline CDR1 and CDR2 sequences are DFQATT and SNEGSKA (reference sequence). With 1 base removed from V and 4 bases from J, the gap between germline ends came to 4 bases. The CDR3 is 11 amino acids. The CDR3 sequence: CSARGAETQYF. CDR3 DNA sequence: TGCAGTGCTAGAGGAGCAGAGACCCAGTACTTC.

This clone was seen only a few times. This chain joins TRBV11-2 and TRBJ1-5; D gene ambiguous. Trimming took off 2 bases at V and 9 bases at J, with 8 bases between the two ends. Looked up from germline, CDR1 is SGHAT and CDR2 is FQNNGV. CDR3 length equals 12 residues. In nucleotides, the CDR3 is TGTGCCAGCAGCTTACCCCTAGGGCCCCAGCATTTT. It yields the protein CASSLPLGPQHF.

The chain is built from TRBV28 and TRBJ1-1; no reliable D call. Germline V gene sequence: CDR1 MDHEN, CDR2 SYDVKM. The CDR3 is made up of 13 amino acids. V lost 7 bases to trimming and J lost 8 bases, with 17 bases between them. The CDR3 loop reads CASTPQRRREAFF. As DNA, the CDR3 is TGTGCCAGCACCCCCCAACGCCGTCGGGAAGCTTTCTTT.

The rearrangement joins TRBV29-1 to TRBJ2-1, with 7 bases identical to TRBD2. Losses at the gene ends were 7 bases for V and 4 bases for J; bases not matched to a gene: 7. The CDR3 is 13 residues long. In germline, CDR1 is SQVTM, CDR2 ANQGSEA. The CDR3 protein is CSAGLGIYNEQFF. CDR3 DNA sequence: TGCAGCGCCGGACTAGGGATATACAATGAGCAGTTCTTC.

The chain couples TRBV27 to TRBJ1-5, with TRBD1 identical over 9 bases. The CDR3 totals 14 residues. Losses at the gene ends were 6 bases for V and 1 base for J; bases not matched to a gene: 1. Germline CDR1 and CDR2: MNHEY and SMNVEV (reference sequence). CDR3 loop: CASRGTGSNQPQHF. The CDR3, as DNA: TGTGCCAGCAGGGGGACAGGGAGCAATCAGCCCCAGCATTTT.

This clone was detected once. The chain uses TRBV27 and TRBJ1-4; possibly TRBD1 for D (5 bases). Between the trimmed V and J ends, which lost 1 base and 3 bases, there was a span of 6 bases. From germline, CDR1 is MNHEY and CDR2 SMNVEV (reference sequence). CDR3 size: 14 residues. The CDR3 here is CASSLLGANEKLFF. In nucleotides, the CDR3 is TGTGCCAGCAGTTTATTAGGGGCTAATGAAAAACTGTTTTTT.

On this clone: The same CDR3 also results from other DNA sequences found in this sample. V is TRBV7-2 and J is TRBJ2-3, with D uncertain. Trimming cost V 3 bases and J 3 bases, with 1 base left between them. Germline values: CDR1 SGHTA, CDR2 FQGNSA. The CDR3 sequence is 11 residues long. CDR3 sequence (DNA): TGTGCCAGCAGCTTTACAGATACGCAGTATTTT. Its protein product is CASSFTDTQYF.

This chain uses TRBV30 with TRBJ2-3; TRBD2 matches at 11 bases. In germline, CDR1 is GTSNPN, CDR2 SVGIG (reference sequence). V shed 4 bases, J shed 2 bases, and the junction held 5 bases outside the gene matches. CDR3 length equals 15 residues. The CDR3 DNA sequence: TGTGCCTGGAAGCGACTAGCGGGACCCACAGATACGCAGTATTTT. Translated, it gives CAWKRLAGPTDTQYF.

The chain has TRBV7-9 and TRBJ2-3; tentatively, D is TRBD2 (5 bases). Trimming pared 1 base from V and 0 bases from J, leaving 8 bases between. This CDR3 spans 15 amino acids. Per germline, CDR1 SEHNR and CDR2 FQNEAQ (reference sequence). CDR3 sequence reads: CASSLGGLSTDTQYF. CDR3 nucleotides: TGTGCCAGCAGCTTAGGCGGACTTAGCACAGATACGCAGTATTTT.

The V and J genes are TRBV28 and TRBJ2-7; D gene uncertain. Trimming cost V 6 bases and J 6 bases, with 12 bases left between them. CDR3 size: 12 residues. Germline V gene lookup returns CDR1 MDHEN and CDR2 SYDVKM. The CDR3 coding sequence is TGTGCCAGCAGCCTACTCGTGGGCGAGCAGTACTTC. Its protein product is CASSLLVGEQYF. Using reference TRBV28 and TRBJ2-7 for the parts outside the CDR3, the full variable domain is DVKVTQSSRYLVKRTGEKVFLECVQDMDHENMFWYRQDPGLGLRLIYFSYDVKMKEKGDIPEGYSVSREKKERFSLILESASTNQTSMYLCASSLLVGEQYFGPGTRLTVT.

The sample holds one count of this clone. Other DNA sequences in this specimen translate into the identical CDR3. The chain uses TRBV7-2 and TRBJ1-1; D is unresolved. There are 13 residues in the CDR3. Germline lookup yields CDR1 SGHTA and CDR2 FQGNSA. The germline V and J ends were trimmed by 3 bases and 4 bases, with 9 bases remaining between them. This chain's CDR3 is CASSFGRGTEAFF. The CDR3 bases are TGTGCCAGCAGCTTTGGCAGAGGCACTGAAGCTTTCTTT. Complete variable domain (other parts from reference TRBV7-2 and TRBJ1-1): GAGVSQSPSNKVTEKGKDVELRCDPISGHTALYWYRQSLGQGLEFLIYFQGNSAPDKSGLPSDRFSAERTGGSVSTLTIQRTQQEDSAVYLCASSFGRGTEAFFGQGTRLTVV.

J is TRBJ1-5 and V is TRBV5-4; no clear D gene. V dropped 3 bases and J dropped 5 bases, with 15 bases sitting between them. The V gene's germline CDR1 is SGHNT and CDR2 YYREEE (reference sequence). The CDR3 loop spans 15 amino acids. The CDR3 DNA is TGTGCCAGCAGCTCGTACGGGGTAGGAGATCAGCCCCAGCATTTT. It yields the protein CASSSYGVGDQPQHF.